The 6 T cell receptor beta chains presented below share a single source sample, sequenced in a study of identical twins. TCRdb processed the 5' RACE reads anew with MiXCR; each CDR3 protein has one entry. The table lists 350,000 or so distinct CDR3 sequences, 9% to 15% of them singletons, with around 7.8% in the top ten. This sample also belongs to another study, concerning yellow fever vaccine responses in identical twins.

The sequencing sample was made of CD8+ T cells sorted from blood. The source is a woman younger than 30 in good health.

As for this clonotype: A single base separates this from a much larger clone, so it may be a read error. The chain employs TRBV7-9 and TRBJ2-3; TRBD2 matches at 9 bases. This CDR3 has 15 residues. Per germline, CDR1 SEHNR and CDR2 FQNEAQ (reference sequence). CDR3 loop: CASSLLAGVADTKYF. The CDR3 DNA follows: TGTGCCAGCAGCCTGTTAGCGGGAGTAGCAGATACGAAGTATTTT.

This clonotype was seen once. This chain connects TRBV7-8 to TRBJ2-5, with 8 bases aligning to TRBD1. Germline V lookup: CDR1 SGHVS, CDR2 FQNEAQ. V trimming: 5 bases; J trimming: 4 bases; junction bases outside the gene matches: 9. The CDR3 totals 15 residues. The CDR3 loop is CASSPYPGTGETQYF. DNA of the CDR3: TGTGCCAGCAGCCCATACCCCGGGACAGGAGAGACCCAGTACTTC.

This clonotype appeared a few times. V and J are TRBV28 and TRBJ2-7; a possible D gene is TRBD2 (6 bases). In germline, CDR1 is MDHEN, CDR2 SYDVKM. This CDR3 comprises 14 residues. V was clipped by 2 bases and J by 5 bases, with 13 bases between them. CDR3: CASSLVLGGDEQYF. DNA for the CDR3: TGTGCCAGCAGTTTAGTACTGGGCGGGGACGAGCAGTACTTC.

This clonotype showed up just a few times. The CDR3 bases are TGTGCCAGCAGCACCTTCAAGGGGCCTCGGAACACTGAAGCTTTCTTT. The encoded protein is CASSTFKGPRNTEAFF. This chain joins TRBV11-2 and TRBJ1-1; D is perhaps TRBD1 (5 bases). The CDR3 extends over 16 amino acids. Trimming stripped 5 bases from V and 1 base from J, with 17 bases between. Germline CDR1 SGHAT, CDR2 FQNNGV.

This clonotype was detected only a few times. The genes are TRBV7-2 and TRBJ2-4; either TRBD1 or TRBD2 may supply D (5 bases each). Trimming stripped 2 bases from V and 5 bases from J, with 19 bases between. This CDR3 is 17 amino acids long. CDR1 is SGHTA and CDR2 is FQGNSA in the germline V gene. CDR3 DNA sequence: TGTGCCAGCAGCTTAAATAGTGGGGGATATGGCGAAAACATTCAGTACTTC. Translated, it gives CASSLNSGGYGENIQYF.

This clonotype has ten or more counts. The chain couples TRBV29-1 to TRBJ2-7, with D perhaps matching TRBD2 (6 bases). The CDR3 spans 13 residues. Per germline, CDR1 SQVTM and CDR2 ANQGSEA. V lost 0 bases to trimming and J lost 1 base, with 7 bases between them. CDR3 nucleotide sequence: TGCAGCGTTGAAGAGGGGACTTCCTACGAGCAGTACTTC. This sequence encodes CSVEEGTSYEQYF.